This T cell receptor (beta chain) was sequenced for a study of cytomegalovirus exposure and HLA in healthy donors. Study observations and caveats: Associated with cytomegalovirus, according to the listing, were 150 to 200 TCR beta chains. Both high specificity and high sensitivity reportedly marked the classifier's diagnosis of cytomegalovirus status. In vitro checks showed that a few CMV-associated chains really do target CMV antigens. Roughly uniform depth of sequencing across donors was assumed in presence/absence analyses.

Comment on this clone: Its target is not known.

A multiplex PCR was run with 60 Vbeta primers and 13 Jbeta primers. Sequencing used immunoSEQ multiplex PCR; TCRdb keeps in-frame clones, though not all of them. Here the sample spans roughly 120,000 clones, 74% being singletons. The length of the CDR3 is 12 residues. Trimming removed 6 bases from V and 10 bases from J, with 13 bases in between. Germline V lookup: CDR1 MNHNS, CDR2 SASEGT. This receptor was identified in a man aged 35 to 55 in good health and CMV-seropositive. This chain links TRBV6-1 with TRBJ2-1; weak D call: TRBD2 (7 bases). The source material was PBMCs. In DNA, the CDR3 is TGTGCCAGCAGGCGCGGGGGCCTCGAGCAGTTCTTC. Encoded protein: CASRRGGLEQFF.